In this sample, the clone carrying this TCR beta chain turned up many times. Its antigen is not known. The data are from a study of identical twins. General study results and limits: Cord blood beta clonotypes that were abundant carried fewer insertions, and memory repertoires showed no such trend.

CDR1 and CDR2 (germline): ENHRY, SYGVKD. CDR3 length equals 16 residues. Trimming left V 0 bases short and J 0 bases short, with 6 bases between. Each CDR3 protein gets one entry after TCRdb re-called the 5' RACE reads with MiXCR. This table has 550,000 to 800,000 distinct CDR3 sequences, about 7.1% appearing once. The sample was also linked to a second study, of yellow fever vaccine responses in identical twins.

The material sequenced was PBMCs. The sequence was obtained from a woman under 30 in good health. The chain links TRBV10-3 to TRBJ2-6; D uncertain. The CDR3 DNA follows: TGTGCCATCAGTGAGTCTCGGGCCTCTGGGGCCAACGTCCTGACTTTC. This codes for CAISESRASGANVLTF.